The rows below give T cell receptor beta chains drawn from one sample of a study of vaccination effects on CD4 cells after COVID-19. The antigens for these receptors are not known. Data came from immunoSEQ multiplex PCR; TCRdb stores just in-frame clones and leaves some out. The top ten clones hold 2.5% to 3% of a sample with about 73,000 clones, about 70% of them seen once. Specimen: CD4+ T cells from PBMCs cultured with HCoV-NL63 spike peptides, collected before COVID-19 vaccination. The receptors were sampled from a human donor who received a COVID-19 vaccine. Both conserved end residues are trimmed from each CDR3.

V gene: TRBV5-8; CDR3 protein: ASSLKGMYQETQY
V gene: TRBV12-3/TRBV12-4; CDR3 protein: ASSVTPGLESF
V gene: TRBV4-2; CDR3 protein: ASSESFGVGSGNTIY
V gene: TRBV6-6; CDR3 protein: ASSQQGIENFASPLH
V gene: TRBV5-1; CDR3 protein: ASSYTGDGYT
V gene: TRBV28; CDR3 protein: ASVFRGIGGYT
V gene: TRBV30; CDR3 protein: AWSLAASGPLH
V gene: TRBV19; CDR3 protein: ASSGSGTGYGYT
V gene: TRBV7-2; CDR3 protein: ASSLWGMNTGELF
V gene: TRBV7-3; CDR3 protein: ASSPASGSYNEQF
V gene: TRBV18; CDR3 protein: ASSPPKTATGETQY
V gene: TRBV7-9; CDR3 protein: ASDATNYGYT
V gene: TRBV30; CDR3 protein: AWKYGLSGNTIY
V gene: TRBV19; CDR3 protein: ASKLRGSGNTIY
V gene: TRBV4-1; CDR3 protein: ASSQPIGAGNQPQH
V gene: TRBV12-5; CDR3 protein: ASQTVDVATEAF
V gene: TRBV6-6; CDR3 protein: ASSFRGNTEAF
V gene: TRBV7-2; CDR3 protein: ASSLSGASQPQH
V gene: TRBV20-1; CDR3 protein: SASRLAGTSTDTQY
V gene: TRBV30; CDR3 protein: ASQGGSYNSPLH
V gene: TRBV24-1; CDR3 protein: ATSANVRGSYNEQF
V gene: TRBV10-3; CDR3 protein: ATGLAGGSGNEQF
V gene: TRBV19; CDR3 protein: ASSRQGESNQPQH
V gene: TRBV19; CDR3 protein: ASTNTALGSYNSPLH
V gene: TRBV7-8; CDR3 protein: ASIQGTGARTDTQY
V gene: TRBV30; CDR3 protein: AWSLWGTEAF
V gene: TRBV9; CDR3 protein: ASSPGTGLYQETQY
V gene: TRBV10-2; CDR3 protein: ASSATGGTDTQY
V gene: TRBV30; CDR3 protein: AWSVLGGEKLF
V gene: TRBV19; CDR3 protein: ASSNREGKHVPGAQY
V gene: TRBV12-3/TRBV12-4; CDR3 protein: ASSFLNQETQY
V gene: TRBV5-1; CDR3 protein: ASSLKPAGEQETQY
V gene: TRBV6-1; CDR3 protein: ASSDLKRRVETQY
V gene: TRBV5-1; CDR3 protein: ASSLGDSAASTDTQY
V gene: TRBV6-1; CDR3 protein: ASLVAGGWDTQY
V gene: TRBV21-1; CDR3 protein: ARGSQETQY
V gene: TRBV27; CDR3 protein: ASRLTWQYQETQY
V gene: TRBV19; CDR3 protein: ASSSLLGGGQPQH
V gene: TRBV19; CDR3 protein: ASSIGQTLNEQF
V gene: TRBV4-3; CDR3 protein: ASSQELSSSPQFYNYGYT
V gene: TRBV5-1; CDR3 protein: ASSLSPLKAETQY
V gene: TRBV6-1; CDR3 protein: ASSDLTGNQPQH